These T cell receptor beta chains were read from a single sample in a study of blood T cell repertoires in COVID-19. Some clones are missing from TCRdb's copy, which holds only in-frame ones; the method was immunoSEQ multiplex PCR. Of around 120,000 clones detected, around three quarters appear once; the ten largest clones hold about 6.8%. The sequenced sample consisted of peripheral blood. These receptors all come from a man aged 65 to 79 with acute or convalescent COVID-19. CDR3s include the opening cysteine and the closing phenylalanine or tryptophan. Each record gives: clone size, J gene, V gene, CDR3 protein. Size tells how often a clone was seen (once, few, many) or the class of an expanded clone, and some rows leave it out.

clone_size: .; j_call: TRBJ2-7; v_call: TRBV7-2; cdr3_aa: CASSLESTSWRGARYEQYF
clone_size: .; j_call: TRBJ1-3; v_call: TRBV20-1; cdr3_aa: CSASFQGGDTIYF
clone_size: .; j_call: TRBJ1-4; v_call: TRBV5-1; cdr3_aa: CASSSRGGNEKLFF
clone_size: .; j_call: TRBJ1-4; v_call: TRBV6-5; cdr3_aa: CASSTGGGNEKLFF
clone_size: .; j_call: TRBJ2-7; v_call: TRBV5-8; cdr3_aa: CASSPRDRGLEQYF
clone_size: .; j_call: TRBJ1-2; v_call: TRBV7-2; cdr3_aa: CASSSLGLNYGYTF
clone_size: .; j_call: TRBJ1-5; v_call: TRBV6-5; cdr3_aa: CASGAQNWEPQHF
clone_size: .; j_call: TRBJ2-3; v_call: TRBV7-6; cdr3_aa: CASSRVIGTSGSPPSTDTQYF
clone_size: .; j_call: TRBJ2-1; v_call: TRBV7-3; cdr3_aa: CASSLGGTSYNEQFF
clone_size: .; j_call: TRBJ2-5; v_call: TRBV29-1; cdr3_aa: CSVATWDRGETQYF
clone_size: .; j_call: TRBJ2-7; v_call: TRBV19; cdr3_aa: CASSLHLTGEYYYEQYF
clone_size: once; j_call: TRBJ1-2; v_call: TRBV19; cdr3_aa: CASSIALLGVGYTF
clone_size: .; j_call: TRBJ1-3; v_call: TRBV5-1; cdr3_aa: CASSIGQVLSGNTIYF
clone_size: .; j_call: TRBJ2-5; v_call: TRBV18; cdr3_aa: CASSPPGDSSMSQYF
clone_size: once; j_call: TRBJ1-3; v_call: TRBV4-1; cdr3_aa: CASSQRGQGPSGNTIYF
clone_size: .; j_call: TRBJ2-7; v_call: TRBV29-1; cdr3_aa: CSVGAGTGGYYEQYF
clone_size: .; j_call: TRBJ1-1; v_call: TRBV7-8; cdr3_aa: CASSSYSPTEAFF
clone_size: .; j_call: TRBJ2-7; v_call: TRBV28; cdr3_aa: CASGQGRLGEQYF
clone_size: few; j_call: TRBJ2-7; v_call: TRBV6-6; cdr3_aa: CASRMNSYEQYF
clone_size: .; j_call: TRBJ2-4; v_call: TRBV3-1/TRBV3-2; cdr3_aa: CASSPPSVVAGKNIQYF
clone_size: .; j_call: TRBJ2-1; v_call: TRBV15; cdr3_aa: CATSRALAGGVSSYNEQFF
clone_size: .; j_call: TRBJ2-7; v_call: TRBV7-3; cdr3_aa: CASSKPLAVRCEQYF
clone_size: .; j_call: TRBJ1-2; v_call: TRBV27; cdr3_aa: CASSSNRLRNYGYTF
clone_size: .; j_call: TRBJ1-1; v_call: TRBV11-3; cdr3_aa: CASSSYMNTEAFF
clone_size: .; j_call: TRBJ1-5; v_call: TRBV5-1; cdr3_aa: CASSLFDRGGGNYSNQPQHF
clone_size: .; j_call: TRBJ2-7; v_call: TRBV28; cdr3_aa: CASLGTSGRVSYEQYF
clone_size: .; j_call: TRBJ2-2; v_call: TRBV18; cdr3_aa: CASSPLTSRTGELFF
clone_size: .; j_call: TRBJ2-3; v_call: TRBV9; cdr3_aa: CASSVGVGQGADTQYF
clone_size: .; j_call: TRBJ2-5; v_call: TRBV27; cdr3_aa: CASSHRVRETQYF
clone_size: .; j_call: TRBJ1-6; v_call: TRBV21-1; cdr3_aa: CASSKLSEVAQTGEGSPLHF
clone_size: .; j_call: TRBJ1-2; v_call: TRBV7-9; cdr3_aa: CASSLVGGGTNYGYTF
clone_size: .; j_call: TRBJ2-7; v_call: TRBV4-2; cdr3_aa: CASSQGAGATYEQYF
clone_size: .; j_call: TRBJ2-3; v_call: TRBV11-2; cdr3_aa: CASSLVPGAPDTQYF
clone_size: once; j_call: TRBJ2-5; v_call: TRBV4-1; cdr3_aa: CASSQGGSLIQETQYF
clone_size: few; j_call: TRBJ1-1; v_call: TRBV29-1; cdr3_aa: CSAYGTGFGTEAFF
clone_size: once; j_call: TRBJ1-1; v_call: TRBV9; cdr3_aa: CASSVKGAGDTEAFF
clone_size: .; j_call: TRBJ1-1; v_call: TRBV5-1; cdr3_aa: CASSLGGLLLTEAFF
clone_size: .; j_call: TRBJ2-7; v_call: TRBV3-1/TRBV3-2; cdr3_aa: CASSQDRLGTGTYEQYF
clone_size: .; j_call: TRBJ1-3; v_call: TRBV19; cdr3_aa: CASNPGSGNTIYF
clone_size: .; j_call: TRBJ1-5; v_call: TRBV7-2; cdr3_aa: CASSFQGGSNQPQHF
clone_size: .; j_call: TRBJ2-7; v_call: TRBV2; cdr3_aa: CASSKQGGGTYEQYF
clone_size: .; j_call: TRBJ1-5; v_call: TRBV6-5; cdr3_aa: CASSSTDRVSQHF
clone_size: .; j_call: TRBJ1-6; v_call: TRBV4-3; cdr3_aa: CASSQERQGHSPLHF
clone_size: .; j_call: TRBJ2-7; v_call: TRBV11-3; cdr3_aa: CASSFKAGAGYEQYF
clone_size: .; j_call: TRBJ2-1; v_call: TRBV7-8; cdr3_aa: CASSSGRDTYNEQFF
clone_size: many; j_call: TRBJ2-7; v_call: TRBV2; cdr3_aa: CASSYRRESEQYF
clone_size: .; j_call: TRBJ2-1; v_call: TRBV9; cdr3_aa: CASSVDTGEGRNEQFF
clone_size: .; j_call: TRBJ2-5; v_call: TRBV21-1; cdr3_aa: CASSNGETQYF
clone_size: .; j_call: TRBJ2-7; v_call: TRBV14; cdr3_aa: CASSRRVSSEQYF
clone_size: .; j_call: TRBJ2-3; v_call: TRBV5-1; cdr3_aa: CASSSGGAGKWDTQYF
clone_size: .; j_call: TRBJ2-3; v_call: TRBV9; cdr3_aa: CASSPGTSGLTDTQYF
clone_size: .; j_call: TRBJ1-6; v_call: TRBV20-1; cdr3_aa: CSARSVAPLHF
clone_size: .; j_call: TRBJ2-7; v_call: TRBV5-6; cdr3_aa: CASYSDSTYEQYF
clone_size: .; j_call: TRBJ2-1; v_call: TRBV2; cdr3_aa: CASSEGLAGYNEQFF
clone_size: .; j_call: TRBJ1-4; v_call: TRBV19; cdr3_aa: CASKSLGSNEKLFF
clone_size: .; j_call: TRBJ2-7; v_call: TRBV7-3; cdr3_aa: CASSSGQGREQYF
clone_size: .; j_call: TRBJ1-2; v_call: TRBV12-5; cdr3_aa: CASGLVQGFDGYTF
clone_size: .; j_call: TRBJ2-7; v_call: TRBV5-1; cdr3_aa: CASSLGGSSYEQYF
clone_size: .; j_call: TRBJ1-4; v_call: TRBV28; cdr3_aa: CASRVRTNEKLFF
clone_size: .; j_call: TRBJ2-1; v_call: TRBV3-1/TRBV3-2; cdr3_aa: CASSPNRGSTYNEQFF